This TCR beta chain was obtained from a study of cytomegalovirus exposure and HLA in healthy donors. Study-wide context: The 95 to 150 validation repertoires used the same platform as the roughly 610 first-cohort repertoires, a later analysis reported.

V was shortened by 6 bases and J by 6 bases, with 18 bases between the two germline ends. CDR3 length equals 15 residues. Germline V gives CDR1 SGHDN, CDR2 FVKESK. Only in-frame clones appear in the TCRdb table, and some are missing; sequencing was by immunoSEQ multiplex PCR. The sample has over 110,000 clones, 85% to 90% seen once. Sequences were obtained from PBMCs. This chain connects TRBV14 to TRBJ2-1; D not certain. The TCR was taken from a young man in good health and CMV-seropositive. CDR3 bases: TGTGCCAGCAGTAGCCGGCCCTCCCCCCCCAATGAGCAGTTCTTC. Protein sequence: CASSSRPSPPNEQFF.